This TCR beta chain was found in a study of a mutant IDH1 vaccine in newly diagnosed glioma. With regard to this clone: Its cognate antigen is unknown.

As to time point: week 5, during vaccination. Vaccination comprised doses that each held 300 ug of mutant IDH1 20-mer peptide, plus topical imiquimod. The table came from immunoSEQ multiplex PCR; TCRdb's copy has only in-frame clones and leaves some out. The sample records tens of thousands of clones, 91% being singletons. This CDR3 spans 14 amino acids. Germline CDR1 and CDR2: MNHEY and SMNVEV (reference sequence). Losses at the gene ends were 0 bases for V and 9 bases for J; bases not matched to a gene: 5. The clonotype was recovered from a woman aged 50 to 65 with glioma. The J gene is TRBJ2-4, the V gene TRBV27, with 7 bases lining up with TRBD1. Sample: PBMCs, taken from a glioma patient whose treatment included an IDH1 peptide vaccine. CDR3 protein: CASSLSRGHGIQYF. The CDR3 DNA sequence: TGTGCCAGCAGTTTATCGAGGGGGCATGGCATTCAGTACTTC.